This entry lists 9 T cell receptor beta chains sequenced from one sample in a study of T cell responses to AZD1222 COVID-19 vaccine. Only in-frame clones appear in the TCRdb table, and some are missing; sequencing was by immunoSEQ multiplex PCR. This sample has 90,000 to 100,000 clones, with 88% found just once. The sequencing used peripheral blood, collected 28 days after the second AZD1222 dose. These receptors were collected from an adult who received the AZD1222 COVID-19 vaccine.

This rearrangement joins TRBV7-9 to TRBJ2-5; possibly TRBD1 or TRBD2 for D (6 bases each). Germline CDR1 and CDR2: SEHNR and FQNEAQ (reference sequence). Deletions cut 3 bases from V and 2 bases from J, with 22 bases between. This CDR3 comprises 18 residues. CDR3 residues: CASSFPRRGPTPQETQYF. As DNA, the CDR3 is TGTGCCAGCAGCTTCCCACGCCGGGGGCCGACCCCACAAGAGACCCAGTACTTC. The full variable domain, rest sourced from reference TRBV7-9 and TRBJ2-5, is DTGVSQNPRHKITKRGQNVTFRCDPISEHNRLYWYRQTLGQGPEFLTYFQNEAQLEKSRLLSDRFSAERPKGSFSTLEIQRTEQGDSAMYLCASSFPRRGPTPQETQYFGPGTRLLVL.

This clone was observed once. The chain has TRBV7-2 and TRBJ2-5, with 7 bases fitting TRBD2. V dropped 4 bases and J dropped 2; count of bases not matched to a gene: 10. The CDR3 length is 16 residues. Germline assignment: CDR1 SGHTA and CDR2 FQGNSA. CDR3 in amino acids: CASSSGQRGRQETQYF. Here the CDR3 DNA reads TGTGCCAGCAGCTCTGGGCAGCGGGGCCGACAAGAGACCCAGTACTTC.

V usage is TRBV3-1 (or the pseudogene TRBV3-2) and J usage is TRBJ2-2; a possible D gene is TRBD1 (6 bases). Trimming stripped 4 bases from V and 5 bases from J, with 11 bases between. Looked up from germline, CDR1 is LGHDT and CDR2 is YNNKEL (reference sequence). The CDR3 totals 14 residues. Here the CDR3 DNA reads TGTGCCAGCAGCCGCCTACAGGGAACCGGGGAGCTGTTTTTT. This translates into CASSRLQGTGELFF.

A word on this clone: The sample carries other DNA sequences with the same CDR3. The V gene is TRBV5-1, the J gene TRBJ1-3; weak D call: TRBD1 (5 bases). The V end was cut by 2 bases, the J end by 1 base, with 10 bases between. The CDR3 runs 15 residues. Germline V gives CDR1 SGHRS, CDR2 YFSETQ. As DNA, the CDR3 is TGCGCCAGCAGCTTCTCTGGGGGTTCTGGAAACACCATATATTTT. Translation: CASSFSGGSGNTIYF. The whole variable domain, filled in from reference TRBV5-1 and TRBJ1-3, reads KAGVTQTPRYLIKTRGQQVTLSCSPISGHRSVSWYQQTPGQGLQFLFEYFSETQRNKGNFPGRFSGRQFSNSRSEMNVSTLELGDSALYLCASSFSGGSGNTIYFGEGSWLTVV.

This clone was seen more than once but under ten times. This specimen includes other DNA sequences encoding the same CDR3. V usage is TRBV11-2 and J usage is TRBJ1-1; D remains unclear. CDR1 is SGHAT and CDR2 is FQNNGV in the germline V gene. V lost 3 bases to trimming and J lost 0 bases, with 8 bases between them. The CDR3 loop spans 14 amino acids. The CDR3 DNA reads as TGTGCCAGCAGCTTGACGGATATGAACACTGAAGCTTTCTTT. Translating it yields CASSLTDMNTEAFF.

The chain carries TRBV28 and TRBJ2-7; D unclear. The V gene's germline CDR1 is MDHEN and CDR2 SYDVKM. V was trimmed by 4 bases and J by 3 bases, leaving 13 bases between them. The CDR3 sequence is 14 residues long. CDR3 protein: CASSSLSLFYEQYF. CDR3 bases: TGTGCCAGCAGTTCGTTGTCCTTATTCTACGAGCAGTACTTC.

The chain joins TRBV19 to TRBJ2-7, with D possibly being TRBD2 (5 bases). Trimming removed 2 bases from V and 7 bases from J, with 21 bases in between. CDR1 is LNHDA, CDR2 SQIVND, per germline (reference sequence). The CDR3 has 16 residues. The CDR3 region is CASSIQGSYSPGEQYF. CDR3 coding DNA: TGTGCCAGTAGTATACAAGGAAGCTATAGTCCGGGAGAGCAGTACTTC. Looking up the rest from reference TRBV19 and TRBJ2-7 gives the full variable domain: DGGITQSPKYLFRKEGQNVTLSCEQNLNHDAMYWYRQDPGQGLRLIYYSQIVNDFQKGDIAEGYSVSREKKESFPLTVTSAQKNPTAFYLCASSIQGSYSPGEQYFGPGTRLTVT.

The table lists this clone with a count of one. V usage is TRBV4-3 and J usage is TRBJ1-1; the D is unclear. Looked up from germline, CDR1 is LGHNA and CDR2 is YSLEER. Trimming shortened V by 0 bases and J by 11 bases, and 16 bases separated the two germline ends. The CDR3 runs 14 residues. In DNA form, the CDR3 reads TGCGCCAGCAGCCAAGATACACTGGCACGGAGGGCTTTCTTT. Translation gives CASSQDTLARRAFF.

The CDR3 DNA is TGCGCCAGCAGCCCGCTAGTGGGGGAGACCCAGTACTTC. Translating it yields CASSPLVGETQYF. The chain links TRBV4-1 to TRBJ2-5; D ambiguous. CDR3 length: 13 amino acids. Trimming cost V 4 bases and J 5 bases, with 11 bases left between them. Germline values: CDR1 MGHRA, CDR2 YSYEKL.